This T cell receptor (beta chain) was retrieved from a study of metastatic and nonmetastatic thyroid tumors. Study-level results: It was reportedly found that TCR beta diversity was significantly higher in malignant thyroid tumors than in benign nodules, a difference seen in both blood and tumor samples.

The CDR3 length is 15 residues. Trimming shortened V by 3 bases and J by 1 base, and 12 bases separated the two germline ends. Germline CDR1 reads MDHEN; CDR2 reads SYDVKM. This clone has ten or more counts. Its antigen is not known. Authors' data handling: Across clinicopathological groups, CDR3 differences served as the basis for building a distant-metastasis classifier for papillary thyroid cancer. TCRdb re-analyzed the PCR reads using MiXCR. These V and J calls originate from TCRdb's pipeline instead of the authors' own analysis. The sample has more than 85,000 clones, approximately 9% seen once. Every patient was untreated before thyroid surgery.

Sequencing was performed on blood. The sequence was obtained from a female donor with papillary thyroid cancer or a benign thyroid nodule (not recorded which). Some clones in this sample may be carry-over from other donors' samples. The gene calls are TRBV28 and TRBJ1-1; D is uncertain. CDR3: CASSLGNGENTEAFF. CDR3 nucleotides: TGTGCCAGCAGTTTGGGAAACGGAGAGAACACTGAAGCTTTCTTT.